Each of the 25 T cell receptor beta chains below was sequenced from the same sample in a study of PD-1 blockade in classical Hodgkin lymphoma. Only in-frame clones appear in the TCRdb table, and some are missing; sequencing was by immunoSEQ multiplex PCR. This table has 100,000 to 120,000 clones, approximately 89% appearing once. Time point described: cycle 4 day 1 (C4D1), after around six weeks of nivolumab. The patients all showed relapse after autologous stem cell transplantation, while their brentuximab vedotin exposure varied. The specimen comprised peripheral blood mononuclear cells (PBMCs), sampled before the fourth cycle of nivolumab. Receptors were obtained from a human donor with classical Hodgkin lymphoma.

CDR3 in amino acids: CASSPYADRAGQPQHF. The CDR3 DNA follows: TGTGCCAGCTCACCCTACGCGGACAGGGCGGGTCAGCCCCAGCATTTT. The chain couples TRBV18 to TRBJ1-5; 8 bases line up with TRBD1. V lost 3 bases, J lost 6 bases, and 10 bases stayed unmatched. Germline lookup yields CDR1 KGHSH and CDR2 LQKENI. CDR3 size: 16 residues.

V usage is TRBV7-2 and J usage is TRBJ2-7; 7 bases agree with TRBD1. With V trimmed by 4 bases and J by 3 bases, 15 bases remained unmatched. Germline CDR1 and CDR2: SGHTA and FQGNSA. CDR3 length: 17 amino acids. The CDR3 reads CASSSISTGTARYEQYF. The CDR3 DNA reads as TGTGCCAGCAGCTCCATCTCGACCGGGACAGCCCGCTACGAGCAGTACTTC.

The chain has TRBV19 and TRBJ2-5; possible D gene TRBD2, 5 bases. The CDR3 has 14 residues. V shed 2 bases and J shed 0 bases, with 7 bases lying between them. Germline V gene sequence: CDR1 LNHDA, CDR2 SQIVND (reference sequence). CDR3 region: CASSISRDQETQYF. The CDR3 nucleotides read TGTGCCAGTAGTATATCGCGGGACCAAGAGACCCAGTACTTC. The complete variable domain, with remaining parts taken from reference TRBV19 and TRBJ2-5, reads DGGITQSPKYLFRKEGQNVTLSCEQNLNHDAMYWYRQDPGQGLRLIYYSQIVNDFQKGDIAEGYSVSREKKESFPLTVTSAQKNPTAFYLCASSISRDQETQYFGPGTRLLVL.

The chain joins TRBV29-1 to TRBJ2-2; D perhaps matches TRBD1 (6 bases). The ends were cut back, 7 bases at V and 3 bases at J, with 12 bases in the middle. Per the germline V gene, CDR1 is SQVTM and CDR2 is ANQGSEA. The CDR3 consists of 13 residues. The CDR3 loop reads CSAFGQYTGELFF. As DNA, the CDR3 is TGCAGCGCCTTTGGACAGTACACCGGGGAGCTGTTTTTT.

V usage is TRBV5-1 and J usage is TRBJ2-3, with D uncertain. The CDR3 is 14 residues long. The V gene lost 0 bases and the J gene lost 6 bases, with 11 bases spanning the gap. Germline CDR1 reads SGHRS; CDR2 reads YFSETQ. CDR3 residues: CASSLDSFLDTQYF. CDR3 coding DNA: TGCGCCAGCAGCTTGGATAGTTTTCTTGATACGCAGTATTTT. The entire variable domain, with the rest obtained from reference TRBV5-1 and TRBJ2-3, is as follows: KAGVTQTPRYLIKTRGQQVTLSCSPISGHRSVSWYQQTPGQGLQFLFEYFSETQRNKGNFPGRFSGRQFSNSRSEMNVSTLELGDSALYLCASSLDSFLDTQYFGPGTRLTVL.

The chain employs TRBV27 and TRBJ1-1; D is unclear. V lost 1 base to trimming and J lost 0 bases, with 15 bases between them. CDR3 length: 17 amino acids. CDR1 and CDR2 from the germline V gene are MNHEY and SMNVEV (reference sequence). CDR3 nucleotides: TGTGCCAGCAGTTTATGGGCCGGGAAGGGTATGAACACTGAAGCTTTCTTT. This translates into CASSLWAGKGMNTEAFF.

The chain has TRBV7-8 and TRBJ1-1; D possibly corresponds to TRBD1 (6 bases). V was shortened by 3 bases and J by 2 bases, with 22 bases between the two germline ends. The length of the CDR3 is 18 residues. Germline CDR1 reads SGHVS; CDR2 reads FQNEAQ. The CDR3 DNA reads TGTGCCAGCAGCTTCACAGGGTATCTTGGGCGACTAAACACTGAAGCTTTCTTT. As protein: CASSFTGYLGRLNTEAFF.

The chain recombines TRBV10-1 with TRBJ2-7; 13 positions agree with TRBD2. Germline V lookup: CDR1 WNHNN, CDR2 SYGVQD (reference sequence). Trimming removed 0 bases from V and 5 bases from J; junction bases left unmatched: 1. The CDR3 is 15 amino acids. CDR3 region: CASSESGTSGNEQYF. The CDR3 nucleotides are TGCGCCAGCAGTGAGTCCGGGACTAGCGGGAACGAGCAGTACTTC.

J is TRBJ2-7 and V is TRBV9; tentative D call: TRBD1 (6 bases). Germline lookup yields CDR1 SGDLS and CDR2 YYNGEE. The CDR3 runs 17 residues. V was shortened by 0 bases and J by 0 bases, with 16 bases between the two germline ends. CDR3 amino acids: CASSVGATGMSSYEQYF. In DNA form, the CDR3 reads TGTGCCAGCAGCGTAGGGGCGACAGGAATGAGCTCCTACGAGCAGTACTTC. Filled out from reference TRBV9 and TRBJ2-7, the complete variable domain reads DSGVTQTPKHLITATGQRVTLRCSPRSGDLSVYWYQQSLDQGLQFLIQYYNGEERAKGNILERFSAQQFPDLHSELNLSSLELGDSALYFCASSVGATGMSSYEQYFGPGTRLTVT.

This chain uses TRBV19 with TRBJ2-3, with D uncertain. Germline CDR1 LNHDA, CDR2 SQIVND (reference sequence). The germline V and J ends were trimmed by 5 bases and 0 bases, with 12 bases remaining between them. CDR3 length: 15 residues. The CDR3 DNA follows: TGTGCCAGTAGTGCGGACGGTACTAGCACAGATACGCAGTATTTT. It yields the protein CASSADGTSTDTQYF.

For the CDR3, the DNA is TGTGCCAGCAGCTCCTCAGTGGTTGCGAGGGACGGGAAGGGGGAGACCCAGTACTTC. Its protein is CASSSSVVARDGKGETQYF. V and J are TRBV7-9 and TRBJ2-5; D tentatively reads TRBD1 or TRBD2 (5 bases each). Deletions cut 4 bases from V and 5 bases from J, with 29 bases between. The germline gives CDR1 SEHNR, CDR2 FQNEAQ (reference sequence). CDR3 size: 19 residues.

This chain connects TRBV18 to TRBJ2-3, with D unclear. V was shortened by 5 bases and J by 5 bases, with 8 bases between the two germline ends. The germline V gene encodes CDR1 KGHSH and CDR2 LQKENI. The CDR3 is 12 amino acids. In DNA, the CDR3 is TGTGCCAGCTCAATCTCGGGAGATACGCAGTATTTT. Translation gives CASSISGDTQYF.

The chain couples TRBV9 to TRBJ2-3; D is uncertain. CDR3 length equals 18 residues. CDR1 and CDR2 from the germline V gene are SGDLS and YYNGEE. The V and J ends lost 4 bases and 2 bases respectively, with 23 bases between them. The CDR3: CASSIPRDSPRITDTQYF. CDR3 DNA: TGTGCCAGCAGCATCCCGAGAGATTCTCCCCGGATCACAGATACGCAGTATTTT.

V and J are TRBV7-8 and TRBJ2-1; perhaps TRBD2 as D (6 bases). Deletions cut 0 bases from V and 4 bases from J, with 13 bases between. Germline loops: CDR1 SGHVS, CDR2 FQNEAQ. The CDR3 loop spans 16 amino acids. CDR3 bases: TGTGCCAGCAGCTTAGCTTTCGCTAGCGCTTACAATGAGCAGTTCTTC. This translates into CASSLAFASAYNEQFF.

This chain links TRBV5-1 with TRBJ1-1, with 8 bases fitting TRBD1. CDR1 and CDR2 from the germline V gene are SGHRS and YFSETQ. The V segment lost 3 bases and the J segment 8 bases; nucleotides outside the gene matches: 3. The CDR3 totals 12 residues. The CDR3 reads CASSYGQGEAFF. In DNA form, the CDR3 reads TGCGCCAGCAGCTACGGACAGGGCGAAGCTTTCTTT. Complete variable domain (other parts from reference TRBV5-1 and TRBJ1-1): KAGVTQTPRYLIKTRGQQVTLSCSPISGHRSVSWYQQTPGQGLQFLFEYFSETQRNKGNFPGRFSGRQFSNSRSEMNVSTLELGDSALYLCASSYGQGEAFFGQGTRLTVV.

The chain carries TRBV30 and TRBJ2-5, with 8 bases that match TRBD2. J gave up 4 bases and V 5 bases, and 18 bases lay outside the gene matches. This CDR3 contains 17 residues. Germline V gene sequence: CDR1 GTSNPN, CDR2 SVGIG (reference sequence). DNA of the CDR3: TGTGCCTGGGAGGGAGGGCTAGCGGGTGATGGAGGAGAGACCCAGTACTTC. Amino acid sequence: CAWEGGLAGDGGETQYF.

V gene TRBV5-1 combines with J gene TRBJ2-3; 7 bases map to TRBD2. This CDR3 is 16 amino acids long. Unmatched junction bases numbered 9, after V lost 4 bases and J lost 1 base. Germline V gene data show CDR1 as SGHRS and CDR2 as YFSETQ. CDR3 sequence reads: CASSLGRGRGTDTQYF. The CDR3 DNA reads TGCGCCAGCAGCCTGGGGAGGGGACGCGGCACAGATACGCAGTATTTT. Variable domain in full (rest from reference TRBV5-1 and TRBJ2-3): KAGVTQTPRYLIKTRGQQVTLSCSPISGHRSVSWYQQTPGQGLQFLFEYFSETQRNKGNFPGRFSGRQFSNSRSEMNVSTLELGDSALYLCASSLGRGRGTDTQYFGPGTRLTVL.

This chain's CDR3 is CASRLEGRSTDTQYF. CDR3 coding DNA: TGCGCCAGCAGGCTGGAGGGCAGGAGCACAGATACGCAGTATTTT. The chain employs TRBV4-1 and TRBJ2-3, with D perhaps matching TRBD2 (6 bases). CDR3 length equals 15 residues. Trimming took 6 bases from V and 0 from J, leaving 13 bases between them. Germline V gene lookup returns CDR1 MGHRA and CDR2 YSYEKL.

This CDR3 is CASSLGLAETQETQYF. The CDR3 nucleotides read TGTGCCAGCAGCTTAGGGCTAGCGGAAACACAAGAGACCCAGTACTTC. The chain recombines TRBV11-2 with TRBJ2-5, with 7 bases fitting TRBD2. Germline CDR1 reads SGHAT; CDR2 reads FQNNGV. The CDR3 is 16 residues long. With 1 base clipped from V and 2 bases from J, the junction kept 7 bases outside the gene matches.

This chain joins TRBV4-2 and TRBJ1-2; D call uncertain. The CDR3 totals 15 residues. Germline CDR1 and CDR2: LGHNA and YNFKEQ. Trimming removed 4 bases from V and 4 bases from J, with 16 bases in between. The CDR3 DNA sequence: TGTGCCAGCAGCCCAGGAGGCACAGTTCTCTATGGCTACACCTTC. This translates into CASSPGGTVLYGYTF.

The CDR3 sequence is CASSVGAGASEKLFF. In DNA, the CDR3 is TGTGCCAGCTCCGTAGGAGCAGGGGCTAGCGAAAAACTGTTTTTT. The chain combines TRBV18 with TRBJ1-4, with D maybe TRBD1 (6 bases). Germline CDR1 and CDR2: KGHSH and LQKENI. V was clipped by 6 bases and J by 8 bases, with 19 bases between them. This CDR3 spans 15 amino acids.

The table lists this clone with a count of one. This rearrangement joins TRBV27 to TRBJ1-5; weak D call: TRBD1 (6 bases). V gave up 5 bases and J gave up 5 bases, with 22 bases separating them. Germline values: CDR1 MNHEY, CDR2 SMNVEV (reference sequence). This CDR3 is 17 amino acids long. CDR3 coding DNA: TGTGCCAGCAGTATGCGGGGGCCGGGGGAATACGATCAGCCCCAGCATTTT. Translating gives CASSMRGPGEYDQPQHF.

In DNA, the CDR3 is TGTGCCAGCTCGCAGGGTATAACGACTGGAAACACCATATATTTT. Its translation is CASSQGITTGNTIYF. The rearrangement uses TRBV27 and TRBJ1-3; D possibly corresponds to TRBD1 (5 bases). CDR3 size: 15 residues. Germline V gene sequence: CDR1 MNHEY, CDR2 SMNVEV (reference sequence). V was shortened by 8 bases and J by 2 bases, with 16 bases between the two germline ends.

The chain combines TRBV6-8 with TRBJ2-3; perhaps D is TRBD1 or TRBD2 (6 bases each). This CDR3 comprises 17 residues. Germline V gene lookup returns CDR1 MNHGY and CDR2 SAAAGT. Trimming removed 6 bases at V and 4 bases at J, with 23 bases between. The CDR3 DNA reads as TGTGCCAGCAGCCTTAAACAGGGACTCGACTACTCAGATACGCAGTATTTT. Protein sequence: CASSLKQGLDYSDTQYF.

This clone has more than one count but fewer than ten. This rearrangement joins TRBV6-1 to TRBJ1-1; D is ambiguous. The CDR3 is 13 amino acids. V dropped 0 bases and J dropped 0 bases, with 2 bases sitting between them. Germline CDR1 is MNHNS and CDR2 is SASEGT. CDR3 sequence: CASSEAMNTEAFF. DNA for the CDR3: TGTGCCAGCAGTGAAGCCATGAACACTGAAGCTTTCTTT.